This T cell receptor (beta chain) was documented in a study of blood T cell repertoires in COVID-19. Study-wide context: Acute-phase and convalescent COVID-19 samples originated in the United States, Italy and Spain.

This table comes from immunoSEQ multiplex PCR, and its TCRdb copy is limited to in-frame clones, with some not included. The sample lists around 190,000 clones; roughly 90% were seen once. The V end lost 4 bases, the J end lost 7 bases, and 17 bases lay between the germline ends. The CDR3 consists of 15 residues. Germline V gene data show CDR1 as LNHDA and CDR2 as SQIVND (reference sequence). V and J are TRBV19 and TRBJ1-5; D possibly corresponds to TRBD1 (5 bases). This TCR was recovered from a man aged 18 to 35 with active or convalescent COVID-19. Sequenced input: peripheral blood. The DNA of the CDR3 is TGTGCCAGTAGTACCCAAACGACAGTCGTCCAGCCCCAGCATTTT. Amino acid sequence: CASSTQTTVVQPQHF.